One and the same sample provided the 25 T cell receptor beta chains below, sequenced in a study of blood T cell repertoires in COVID-19. Sequenced by immunoSEQ multiplex PCR; TCRdb stores in-frame clones only, minus some. The table lists roughly 150,000 clones, roughly 82% of them singletons. Sequencing input: peripheral blood. Receptors originate from a woman aged 45-60 years with acute or convalescent COVID-19.

About this clone: Germline and junction disagree at one end, which may indicate a read error. The chain combines TRBV14 with TRBJ2-3, with 11 bases matching TRBD2. This CDR3 comprises 17 residues. Germline lookup yields CDR1 SGHDN and CDR2 FVKESK. CDR3 bases: TGTGCCAGCAGCAAAGATCTGGGGACTAGCGGATCCGGCACGCAGTATTTT. This translates into CASSKDLGTSGSGTQYF.

The CDR3 loop is CASSRDRGYNEQFF. The CDR3 bases are TGCGCCAGCAGCCGGGACAGGGGATACAATGAGCAGTTCTTC. J is TRBJ2-1 and V is TRBV4-3, with TRBD1 identical over 10 bases. This CDR3 spans 14 amino acids. J gave up 4 bases and V 4 bases, and 1 base lay outside the gene matches. Germline CDR1 LGHNA, CDR2 YSLEER.

There are a few counts of this clone. The chain joins TRBV29-1 to TRBJ1-1; tentative D call: TRBD1 (5 bases). Per germline, CDR1 SQVTM and CDR2 ANQGSEA. The CDR3 sequence is 11 residues long. V was cut by 7 bases and J by 7 bases, with 13 bases left in between. In nucleotides, the CDR3 is TGCAGCGCCGGCGGGGGGGGTGAAGCTTTCTTT. Its translation: CSAGGGGEAFF.

This chain joins TRBV2 and TRBJ1-1, with TRBD1 matching 8 bases. This CDR3 contains 13 residues. V lost 8 bases, J lost 5 bases, and 7 bases stayed unmatched. Germline CDR1 SNHLY, CDR2 FYNNEI. In DNA, the CDR3 is TGTGCCAGCCACGGACAGGGAAGGACTGAAGCTTTCTTT. As protein: CASHGQGRTEAFF. The variable domain in full, with the rest retrieved from reference TRBV2 and TRBJ1-1, is EPEVTQTPSHQVTQMGQEVILRCVPISNHLYFYWYRQILGQKVEFLVSFYNNEISEKSEIFDDQFSVERPDGSNFTLKIRSTKLEDSAMYFCASHGQGRTEAFFGQGTRLTVV.

CDR3 DNA: TGTGCCAGCAGCCTTAGTTGGATAGGGAGTGAAAAACTGTTTTTT. Its protein is CASSLSWIGSEKLFF. The chain recombines TRBV7-2 with TRBJ1-4; unclear D gene. Germline assignment: CDR1 SGHTA and CDR2 FQGNSA. Between the trimmed V and J ends, which lost 5 bases and 7 bases, there was a span of 17 bases. The CDR3 is 15 amino acids.

This rearrangement joins TRBV28 to TRBJ1-3; no firm D call. Germline V CDR1 and CDR2: MDHEN, SYDVKM. V gave up 2 bases and J gave up 1 base, with 9 bases separating them. The CDR3 has 15 amino acids. This CDR3 reads CASSLRELSGNTIYF. In DNA, the CDR3 is TGTGCCAGCAGTTTAAGAGAACTGTCTGGAAACACCATATATTTT. The complete variable domain, with remaining parts taken from reference TRBV28 and TRBJ1-3, reads DVKVTQSSRYLVKRTGEKVFLECVQDMDHENMFWYRQDPGLGLRLIYFSYDVKMKEKGDIPEGYSVSREKKERFSLILESASTNQTSMYLCASSLRELSGNTIYFGEGSWLTVV.

This clone came up once. V and J are TRBV24-1 and TRBJ2-3; D is perhaps TRBD1 (5 bases). The V end lost 7 bases, the J end lost 4 bases, and 8 bases lay between the germline ends. The CDR3 has 12 amino acids. Germline V gene lookup returns CDR1 KGHDR and CDR2 SFDVKD. The CDR3 spells CATRGLADTQYF. DNA of the CDR3: TGTGCCACCAGGGGGCTGGCAGATACGCAGTATTTT.

This chain joins TRBV4-1 and TRBJ2-1, with TRBD2 matching 16 bases. The CDR3 is made up of 17 amino acids. With 4 bases clipped from V and 4 bases from J, the junction kept 4 bases outside the gene matches. CDR1 MGHRA and CDR2 YSYEKL come from the germline V gene. The CDR3 region is CASSLGLAGGQYNEQFF. The CDR3 DNA reads TGCGCCAGCAGCCTGGGACTAGCGGGAGGGCAATACAATGAGCAGTTCTTC.

This chain uses TRBV2 with TRBJ1-4, with D uncertain. The V and J ends lost 6 bases and 3 bases respectively, with 11 bases between them. Germline loops: CDR1 SNHLY, CDR2 FYNNEI. This CDR3 region has 14 residues. The CDR3 DNA follows: TGTGCCAGCAGCAGGTGGCGGGCTAATGAAAAACTGTTTTTT. Translation: CASSRWRANEKLFF.

Written as DNA, the CDR3 is TGTGCCAGCAGCCTCGGTGGAGGGCGGGCTGAAGCTTTCTTT. Translated: CASSLGGGRAEAFF. This chain uses TRBV6-5 with TRBJ1-1; no reliable D call. This CDR3 has 14 residues. CDR1 and CDR2 from the germline V gene are MNHEY and SVGAGI. Trimming cost V 6 bases and J 6 bases, with 17 bases left between them.

The chain uses TRBV7-2 and TRBJ1-1; D uncertain. The CDR3 totals 13 residues. Trimming shortened V by 2 bases and J by 0 bases, and 4 bases separated the two germline ends. Germline assignment: CDR1 SGHTA and CDR2 FQGNSA. The CDR3 sequence is CASSLIMNTEAFF. Written as DNA, the CDR3 is TGTGCCAGCAGCTTAATTATGAACACTGAAGCTTTCTTT.

The genes are TRBV19 and TRBJ2-7; possibly TRBD2 for D (6 bases). Trimming cost V 1 base and J 6 bases, with 7 bases left between them. Germline CDR1 is LNHDA and CDR2 is SQIVND (reference sequence). This CDR3 has 12 amino acids. The CDR3 is CASSIVGGEQYF. The CDR3 DNA sequence: TGTGCCAGTAGTATAGTGGGGGGCGAGCAGTACTTC.

This CDR3 reads CASSYIVRETQYF. For the CDR3, the DNA is TGTGCCAGCAGCTACATCGTGAGGGAGACCCAGTACTTC. The J gene is TRBJ2-5, the V gene TRBV12-3 or TRBV12-4; no definite D call. The CDR3 has 13 amino acids. Between the trimmed V and J ends, which lost 6 bases and 5 bases, there was a span of 13 bases.

The chain recombines TRBV19 with TRBJ1-1, with D perhaps matching TRBD1 (6 bases). Trimming took off 10 bases at V and 8 bases at J, with 26 bases between the two ends. Germline V gene lookup returns CDR1 LNHDA and CDR2 SQIVND (reference sequence). The CDR3 contains 15 residues. Here the CDR3 DNA reads TGTGCCACAAAATTGTGGGGGCAGCAATCAATGGAAGCTTTCTTT. This gives the protein CATKLWGQQSMEAFF.

J is TRBJ2-2 and V is TRBV5-1; TRBD1 is a possible D gene (5 bases). The V gene's germline CDR1 is SGHRS and CDR2 YFSETQ. The CDR3 has 15 amino acids. V lost 2 bases and J 3 bases, leaving 11 bases between the germline ends. This CDR3 reads CASSFQGSHTGELFF. Written as DNA, the CDR3 is TGCGCCAGCAGCTTTCAGGGCTCCCACACCGGGGAGCTGTTTTTT.

The genes are TRBV6-2 or TRBV6-3 and TRBJ1-1; 9 bases line up with TRBD1. The CDR3 contains 15 residues. Germline-derived CDR1 and CDR2 are MNHEY and SVGEGT. Trimming at V came to 4 bases and at J to 7 bases, leaving 10 bases not matched to a gene. This chain's CDR3 is CASSSATGGKDEAFF. CDR3 nucleotides: TGTGCCAGCAGTTCCGCAACAGGGGGCAAAGATGAAGCTTTCTTT.

CDR3: CASSEKGAPSGANVLTF. CDR3 nucleotides: TGCGCCAGCAGTGAGAAAGGGGCCCCTTCTGGGGCCAACGTCCTGACTTTC. The chain links TRBV23-1 to TRBJ2-6; possible D gene TRBD1, 5 bases. TRBV23-1 is an open reading frame, and its role is uncertain. Trimming pared 5 bases from V and 1 base from J, leaving 15 bases between. This CDR3 contains 17 residues.

This chain links TRBV6-2 or TRBV6-3 with TRBJ2-1; D call uncertain. The V gene's germline CDR1 is MNHEY and CDR2 SVGEGT. This CDR3 has 16 amino acids. Trimming cost V 0 bases and J 6 bases, with 15 bases left between them. CDR3 DNA: TGTGCCAGCAGTTACTCACATGGTTCCCTTGGCAATGAGCAGTTCTTC. As protein: CASSYSHGSLGNEQFF.

The gene calls are TRBV12-5 and TRBJ1-2; unclear D gene. The CDR3 has 16 residues. Trimming stripped 1 base from V and 8 bases from J, with 20 bases between. Germline-derived CDR1 and CDR2 are LGHNT and FRNRAP. Here the CDR3 reads CASGLETGGGPKGYTF. The CDR3 nucleotides are TGTGCTAGTGGTTTGGAGACGGGTGGAGGGCCTAAGGGCTACACCTTC.

The V call is TRBV7-6, the J call TRBJ1-2, with D possibly being TRBD1 (5 bases). Trimming shortened V by 1 base and J by 5 bases, and 14 bases separated the two germline ends. Per germline, CDR1 SGHVS and CDR2 FNYEAQ. CDR3 size: 15 residues. This chain's CDR3 is CASSLGWGANYGYTF. In nucleotides, the CDR3 is TGTGCCAGCAGCTTAGGATGGGGCGCAAATTATGGCTACACCTTC.

The gene calls are TRBV7-2 and TRBJ2-5; 11 bases map to TRBD2. The germline CDR1 and CDR2 sequences are SGHTA and FQGNSA. The J segment lost 5 bases and the V segment lost 3 bases, leaving 8 bases of the junction unmatched. CDR3 length: 16 amino acids. The CDR3 DNA reads TGTGCCAGCAGCTTGAGTAGCGGGAGGGGCGGGGAGACCCAGTACTTC. It encodes CASSLSSGRGGETQYF.

The genes are TRBV6-2 or TRBV6-3 and TRBJ1-1; 7 bases are shared with TRBD1. The V gene's germline CDR1 is MNHEY and CDR2 SVGEGT. This CDR3 is built from 15 residues. V shed 4 bases, J shed 7 bases, and the junction held 12 bases outside the gene matches. CDR3 nucleotides: TGTGCCAGCAGTTCCCCCAGGACAGGCAACTTTGAAGCTTTCTTT. It specifies CASSSPRTGNFEAFF.

The chain links TRBV13 to TRBJ2-3; D possibly corresponds to TRBD2 (5 bases). This CDR3 comprises 17 residues. The ends were cut back, 1 base at V and 4 bases at J, with 18 bases in the middle. Germline loops: CDR1 PRHDT, CDR2 FYEKMQ (reference sequence). CDR3 nucleotides: TGTGCCAGCAGCTTAGCAGGCGGACTGGCTATCCCAGATACGCAGTATTTT. It codes for CASSLAGGLAIPDTQYF.

This chain connects TRBV28 to TRBJ1-2, with 8 bases aligning to TRBD1. The CDR3 spans 16 residues. With 5 bases clipped from V and 2 bases from J, the junction kept 10 bases outside the gene matches. Germline values: CDR1 MDHEN, CDR2 SYDVKM. This CDR3 reads CASSPDPRDRNYGYTF. In nucleotides, the CDR3 is TGTGCCAGCAGTCCCGACCCGCGGGACAGGAACTATGGCTACACCTTC.

V usage is TRBV3-1 (or the pseudogene TRBV3-2) and J usage is TRBJ2-7, with 8 bases matching TRBD2. Germline CDR1 and CDR2: LGHDT and YNNKEL (reference sequence). The CDR3 runs 16 residues. J gave up 7 bases and V 4 bases, and 15 bases lay outside the gene matches. In DNA, the CDR3 is TGTGCCAGCAGCCGAAGGACTAGCCAACCTGGTCGAGAGCAGTACTTC. Translated: CASSRRTSQPGREQYF.